Following are 30 T cell receptor beta chains from one sample sequenced in a study of T cells in localized non-small cell lung cancer. Measured with immunoSEQ multiplex PCR; TCRdb has only the in-frame clones, and not every one. Of 75,000 to 80,000 clones in the sample, 88% were seen once. The source material was peripheral blood, sampled before any cancer treatment. The receptors originated from a woman between 35 and 75 years old with stage I squamous cell lung carcinoma.

This clone was detected many times. The J gene is TRBJ2-3, the V gene TRBV6-4, with D perhaps TRBD1 or TRBD2 (6 bases each). Trimming pared 3 bases from V and 1 base from J, leaving 11 bases between. The CDR3 sequence is 15 residues long. Germline loops: CDR1 MRHNA, CDR2 SNTAGT. CDR3 sequence: CASSEGGSGTDTQYF. The CDR3 DNA sequence: TGTGCCAGCAGTGAAGGGGGGTCGGGCACAGATACGCAGTATTTT.

This clone showed up just once. V gene TRBV2 combines with J gene TRBJ2-1; TRBD1 agrees at 10 bases. Trimming cost V 9 bases and J 7 bases; bases outside gene matches: 9. Germline CDR1 is SNHLY and CDR2 is FYNNEI. The CDR3 runs to 14 residues. The DNA for the CDR3 is TGTGCCAGTGGGGACAGGGGCCGTTCGAATGAGCAGTTCTTC. Protein product: CASGDRGRSNEQFF.

The V call is TRBV28, the J call TRBJ2-7; TRBD1 aligns across 7 bases. The CDR3 runs 16 residues. With V trimmed by 6 bases and J by 3 bases, 14 bases remained unmatched. Germline V gene lookup returns CDR1 MDHEN and CDR2 SYDVKM. In DNA, the CDR3 is TGTGCCAGCAGGACCCGAGGGGGCGCTCCAAACTACGAGCAGTACTTC. This gives the protein CASRTRGGAPNYEQYF.

J is TRBJ1-2 and V is TRBV14, with 7 bases lining up with TRBD1. Germline V gene data show CDR1 as SGHDN and CDR2 as FVKESK. The CDR3 sequence is 13 residues long. V lost 4 bases and J lost 4; bases outside the gene matches: 3. The CDR3 DNA sequence: TGTGCCAGCAGCCCACGGACAGGCTATGGCTACACCTTC. Encoded protein: CASSPRTGYGYTF.

The CDR3 region is CASSQRPGQFDGYTF. CDR3 bases: TGTGCCAGCAGCCAACGCCCGGGACAGTTTGATGGCTACACCTTC. The chain carries TRBV4-2 and TRBJ1-2, with 7 bases fitting TRBD1. Germline CDR1 reads LGHNA; CDR2 reads YNFKEQ. V lost 2 bases to trimming and J lost 6 bases; unmatched junction nucleotides: 9. The CDR3 has 15 amino acids.

This chain joins TRBV9 and TRBJ1-2, with TRBD1 identical over 10 bases. The trim removed 4 bases at V and 4 bases at J, leaving 10 bases unmatched. Germline values: CDR1 SGDLS, CDR2 YYNGEE. The CDR3 is made up of 16 amino acids. The CDR3 DNA is TGTGCCAGCAGCCTCAGGGGGACAGGGGAGGGCTATGGCTACACCTTC. It codes for CASSLRGTGEGYGYTF.

The chain uses TRBV5-4 and TRBJ2-1; 14 bases fit TRBD2. The CDR3 runs 16 residues. V shed 4 bases, J shed 4 bases, and the junction held 4 bases outside the gene matches. Germline CDR1 is SGHNT and CDR2 is YYREEE (reference sequence). The CDR3 is CASSLGLAGGYNEQFF. The CDR3, as DNA: TGTGCCAGCAGCCTCGGACTAGCGGGGGGATACAATGAGCAGTTCTTC.

This chain links TRBV7-8 with TRBJ2-7, with 7 bases fitting TRBD2. Trimming cost V 5 bases and J 0 bases; bases outside gene matches: 4. Germline V gene data show CDR1 as SGHVS and CDR2 as FQNEAQ. The CDR3 spans 14 residues. Here the CDR3 reads CASSPRDYSYEQYF. CDR3 nucleotide sequence: TGTGCCAGCAGCCCGAGGGACTACTCCTACGAGCAGTACTTC.

This clone occurred once. This chain uses TRBV5-1 with TRBJ2-7, with TRBD1 matching over 11 bases. The CDR3 runs 14 residues. Trimming cost V 0 bases and J 5 bases; bases outside gene matches: 1. Looked up from germline, CDR1 is SGHRS and CDR2 is YFSETQ. Here the CDR3 reads CASSLVGQGDEQYF. CDR3 nucleotides: TGCGCCAGCAGCTTGGTGGGACAGGGGGACGAGCAGTACTTC.

The V call is TRBV30, the J call TRBJ1-6; 7 bases line up with TRBD1. This CDR3 is 14 amino acids long. V was clipped by 4 bases and J by 7 bases; unmatched bases: 7. The germline V gene encodes CDR1 GTSNPN and CDR2 SVGIG (reference sequence). CDR3 sequence: CAWKTGLRNSPLHF. CDR3 in DNA: TGTGCCTGGAAGACAGGGTTAAGGAATTCACCCCTCCACTTT.

V gene TRBV5-1 combines with J gene TRBJ2-1; D uncertain. Germline assignment: CDR1 SGHRS and CDR2 YFSETQ. Deletions cut 1 base from V and 6 bases from J, with 17 bases between. The CDR3 is made up of 16 amino acids. For the CDR3, the DNA is TGCGCCAGCAGCTTGATGAAGACCCCTACTACCAATGAGCAGTTCTTC. Encoded protein: CASSLMKTPTTNEQFF.

This clone appeared once. Here the CDR3 DNA reads TGTGCCAGCAGCTTTTGGGATCGGGGAAACACTGAAGCTTTCTTT. Protein: CASSFWDRGNTEAFF. The J gene is TRBJ1-1, the V gene TRBV5-6, with unresolved D. Germline CDR1 is SGHDT and CDR2 is YYEEEE. This CDR3 region has 15 residues. Trimming left V 2 bases short and J 2 bases short, with 13 bases between. The whole variable domain, filled in from reference TRBV5-6 and TRBJ1-1, reads DAGVTQSPTHLIKTRGQQVTLRCSPKSGHDTVSWYQQALGQGPQFIFQYYEEEERQRGNFPDRFSGHQFPNYSSELNVNALLLGDSALYLCASSFWDRGNTEAFFGQGTRLTVV.

The chain carries TRBV6-6 and TRBJ1-2; perhaps TRBD1 as D (5 bases). Trimming took off 6 bases at V and 5 bases at J, with 13 bases between the two ends. The CDR3 covers 13 residues. Germline assignment: CDR1 MNHNY and CDR2 SVGAGI (reference sequence). Written as DNA, the CDR3 is TGTGCCAGCAGCGGACGGGGGGGATATGGCTACACCTTC. This translates into CASSGRGGYGYTF.

The V gene is TRBV15, the J gene TRBJ2-3, with 9 bases that match TRBD1. J gave up 2 bases and V 3 bases, and 12 bases lay outside the gene matches. This CDR3 contains 18 residues. The germline V gene encodes CDR1 LNHNV and CDR2 YYDKDF (reference sequence). CDR3 DNA sequence: TGTGCCACCAGCAGGCCAGCCTCGCGGGACAGGGACACAGATACGCAGTATTTT. Residues: CATSRPASRDRDTDTQYF.

The CDR3, as DNA: TGTGCCAGCTCATCGGACAGGGGAGAGACCCAGTACTTC. This codes for CASSSDRGETQYF. The chain has TRBV18 and TRBJ2-5, with 9 nucleotides matching TRBD1. Per the germline V gene, CDR1 is KGHSH and CDR2 is LQKENI. Germline trimming cut 5 bases from V and 4 bases from J; bases unmatched to any gene: 2. This CDR3 has 13 residues.

There are a few counts of this clone. This chain connects TRBV19 to TRBJ1-2, with D uncertain. Germline lookup yields CDR1 LNHDA and CDR2 SQIVND (reference sequence). V lost 3 bases, J lost 2 bases, and 10 bases lay in between. There are 14 residues in the CDR3. The CDR3, as DNA: TGTGCCAGTAGTATTAGCAAAGTCAACTATGGCTACACCTTC. The encoded protein is CASSISKVNYGYTF.

The rearrangement joins TRBV30 to TRBJ1-5, with D possibly matching TRBD1 (5 bases). V shed 5 bases and J shed 4 bases, with 12 bases lying between them. CDR3 length: 13 residues. CDR1 and CDR2 (germline): GTSNPN, SVGIG (reference sequence). The CDR3 region has the DNA TGTGCCTGGTCCCGGAGGGGAAATCAGCCCCAGCATTTT. It translates to CAWSRRGNQPQHF.

There are a few counts of this clone. V and J are TRBV30 and TRBJ1-3, with D hard to call. Germline V gene lookup returns CDR1 GTSNPN and CDR2 SVGIG (reference sequence). CDR3 size: 14 residues. V was cut by 0 bases and J by 0 bases, with 6 bases left in between. The CDR3 spells CAWSVQSSGNTIYF. The CDR3 bases are TGTGCCTGGAGTGTACAAAGCTCTGGAAACACCATATATTTT. Supplemented by reference TRBV30 and TRBJ1-3, the full variable domain reads SQTIHQWPATLVQPVGSPLSLECTVEGTSNPNLYWYRQAAGRGLQLLFYSVGIGQISSEVPQNLSASRPQDRQFILSSKKLLLSDSGFYLCAWSVQSSGNTIYFGEGSWLTVV.

This clone was seen more than once but under ten times. The chain links TRBV28 to TRBJ1-5; TRBD1 matches 8 bases. The ends lost 5 bases at V and 2 bases at J; junction bases unmatched: 14. The CDR3 consists of 18 residues. CDR1 MDHEN and CDR2 SYDVKM come from the germline V gene. The CDR3 spells CASSPSGGAYYGNQPQHF. The CDR3 DNA reads as TGTGCCAGCAGTCCCTCAGGGGGCGCATACTATGGCAATCAGCCCCAGCATTTT.

This clone was detected only a few times. The chain has TRBV7-2 and TRBJ2-7; 7 bases are shared with TRBD2. With 5 bases clipped from V and 0 bases from J, the junction kept 7 bases outside the gene matches. Germline CDR1 reads SGHTA; CDR2 reads FQGNSA. The CDR3 spans 15 residues. In DNA, the CDR3 is TGTGCCAGCAGCCGGCGGGAGCGGGGCTCCTACGAGCAGTACTTC. Translation gives CASSRRERGSYEQYF.

The rearrangement links TRBV4-1 to TRBJ2-7, with D possibly TRBD1 on 6 matching bases. Germline lookup yields CDR1 MGHRA and CDR2 YSYEKL. CDR3 length: 15 residues. V gave up 1 base and J gave up 7 bases, with 17 bases separating them. The CDR3 spells CASSQGLRGSGEQYF. DNA of the CDR3: TGCGCCAGCAGCCAAGGGCTGAGGGGGTCGGGTGAGCAGTACTTC.

Concerning this clone: The junction and the germline gene differ at one end; a read error may be behind it. The chain uses TRBV19 and TRBJ1-1; the D gene is possibly TRBD1 (5 bases). CDR1 and CDR2 (germline): LNHDA, SQIVND (reference sequence). This CDR3 comprises 13 residues. The CDR3, as DNA: TGTGCCAATAGTATACCAGGGAACGCTGAAGCTTTCTTT. Protein product: CANSIPGNAEAFF.

The gene calls are TRBV19 and TRBJ2-5, with 10 positions matching TRBD2. CDR3 length: 15 residues. CDR1 is LNHDA and CDR2 is SQIVND in the germline V gene (reference sequence). Unmatched junction bases numbered 4, after V lost 6 bases and J lost 0 bases. The CDR3 here is CASRSSGGYQETQYF. CDR3 bases: TGTGCCAGTAGGAGTAGCGGGGGGTACCAAGAGACCCAGTACTTC.

This clone was counted a single time. V usage is TRBV27 and J usage is TRBJ2-7; no definite D call. Germline CDR1 is MNHEY and CDR2 is SMNVEV (reference sequence). V was trimmed by 6 bases and J by 1 base, leaving 16 bases between them. The CDR3 has 15 residues. The CDR3 nucleotides read TGTGCCAGCAGCCCAAACTGGGAAAGGTCCTACGAGCAGTACTTC. Translation: CASSPNWERSYEQYF.

The chain carries TRBV12-5 and TRBJ1-4; 7 bases align to TRBD1. Germline-derived CDR1 and CDR2 are LGHNT and FRNRAP. V shed 7 bases, J shed 3 bases, and the junction held 8 bases outside the gene matches. The CDR3 spans 15 residues. Written as DNA, the CDR3 is TGTGCTAGTGCCATCGCCGACAGGGCTAATGAAAAACTGTTTTTT. Protein product: CASAIADRANEKLFF.

The chain has TRBV27 and TRBJ2-1; no firm D call. CDR3 size: 14 residues. With 4 bases removed from V and 7 bases from J, the gap between germline ends came to 14 bases. Per germline, CDR1 MNHEY and CDR2 SMNVEV (reference sequence). CDR3 sequence: CASSWAVAINEQFF. DNA for the CDR3: TGTGCCAGCAGTTGGGCAGTGGCGATAAATGAGCAGTTCTTC.

The chain combines TRBV5-1 with TRBJ1-4; D perhaps matches TRBD1 (5 bases). Germline V lookup: CDR1 SGHRS, CDR2 YFSETQ. With 7 bases removed from V and 13 bases from J, the gap between germline ends came to 26 bases. This CDR3 has 15 residues. The CDR3 protein is CASSIGGDAPGGLFF. The CDR3 nucleotides are TGCGCCAGCTCCATCGGCGGGGACGCCCCCGGGGGACTGTTTTTT.

J is TRBJ2-7 and V is TRBV5-1; TRBD1 agrees at 11 bases. CDR1 and CDR2 (germline): SGHRS, YFSETQ. V was clipped by 0 bases and J by 2 bases; unmatched bases: 4. The length of the CDR3 is 16 residues. DNA of the CDR3: TGCGCCAGCAGCTTGGCTTTGGGACAGGGGGCCTACGAGCAGTACTTC. Its translation: CASSLALGQGAYEQYF. Supplemented by reference TRBV5-1 and TRBJ2-7, the full variable domain reads KAGVTQTPRYLIKTRGQQVTLSCSPISGHRSVSWYQQTPGQGLQFLFEYFSETQRNKGNFPGRFSGRQFSNSRSEMNVSTLELGDSALYLCASSLALGQGAYEQYFGPGTRLTVT.

This clone was seen just once. Compared with germline, one end of the junction differs, possibly owing to a read error. J is TRBJ1-2 and V is TRBV6-1, with 8 bases that match TRBD1. This CDR3 is built from 14 residues. Germline loops: CDR1 MNHNS, CDR2 SASEGT. CDR3 sequence: CASSKADRGNGYTF. CDR3 DNA sequence: TGTGCCAGCAGTAAAGCTGACAGGGGTAATGGCTACACCTTC.

The chain carries TRBV29-1 and TRBJ2-4; D might be TRBD1 (6 bases). The CDR3 is 14 residues long. The V end was cut by 6 bases, the J end by 1 base, with 13 bases between. From germline, CDR1 is SQVTM and CDR2 ANQGSEA. The CDR3 DNA reads TGCAGCGTCGCTACAGGGTTTGCCAAAAACATTCAGTACTTC. It encodes CSVATGFAKNIQYF. The full variable domain, with the rest looked up from reference TRBV29-1 and TRBJ2-4, is SAVISQKPSRDICQRGTSLTIQCQVDSQVTMMFWYRQQPGQSLTLIATANQGSEATYESGFVIDKFPISRPNLTFSTLTVSNMSPEDSSIYLCSVATGFAKNIQYFGAGTRLSVL.